These 27 T cell receptor beta chains came from one sample sequenced in a study of breast tumors, draining lymph nodes, adjacent tissues. The lymph nodes were axillary draining lymph nodes from breast cancer patients. In TCRdb, the multiplex PCR reads were re-called with MiXCR into one record per CDR3 protein. The profile shows some 150,000 distinct CDR3 sequences, about 30% of them singletons. Sequenced input: axillary lymph node tissue. The origin of the receptors is a female donor with breast cancer. Some clones in this sample may be carry-over from other donors' samples.

The sample holds many counts of this clonotype. An end of the junction does not agree with germline; a read error may underlie this. V is TRBV11-1 and J is TRBJ2-7; no reliable D call. The CDR3 runs to 15 residues. CDR1 and CDR2 from the germline V gene are SGHAT and FQDESV (reference sequence). DNA for the CDR3: TGTGCCAGCAGCTTAGTGGCAGGTCCCTCCTACGAGCAGTGCTTC. Its translation is CASSLVAGPSYEQCF. The whole variable domain, remainder taken from reference TRBV11-1 and TRBJ2-7, is EAEVAQSPRYKITEKSQAVAFWCDPISGHATLYWYRQILGQGPELLVQFQDESVVDDSQLPKDRFSAERLKGVDSTLKIQPAELGDSAMYLCASSLVAGPSYEQCFGPGTRLTVT.

Comment on this clonotype: This clone may be a read error of a much larger clone one base away. V gene TRBV12-3 or TRBV12-4 combines with J gene TRBJ1-2; no clear D. This CDR3 region has 12 residues. V was clipped by 9 bases and J by 10 bases, with 18 bases between them. In nucleotides, the CDR3 is TGTGCCAGTGGGAACAGCCTTTGGGACTACACCTTC. Translated: CASGNSLWDYTF.

This clonotype was observed at least ten times. The V call is TRBV3-2, the J call TRBJ1-2; TRBD1 is taken as the D call from the table, unchecked against the DNA. TRBV3-2 is termed a pseudogene. The CDR3 is 18 amino acids. CDR3 sequence: CASSQDGGKMGGNDGYTF. Written as DNA, the CDR3 is TGTGCCAGCAGCCAAGATGGGGGTAAGATGGGGGGAAATGATGGCTACACCTTC.

The sample holds many counts of this clonotype. The gene calls are TRBV19 and TRBJ2-3, with D possibly matching TRBD2 (6 bases). Germline assignment: CDR1 LNHDA and CDR2 SQIVND (reference sequence). The V gene lost 4 bases and the J gene lost 2 bases, with 10 bases spanning the gap. The CDR3 extends over 14 amino acids. In nucleotides, the CDR3 is TGTGCCAGTAGTAAGTGGGAGGACACAGATACGCAGTATTTT. Translation gives CASSKWEDTDTQYF. The full variable domain, its missing parts supplied by reference TRBV19 and TRBJ2-3, is DGGITQSPKYLFRKEGQNVTLSCEQNLNHDAMYWYRQDPGQGLRLIYYSQIVNDFQKGDIAEGYSVSREKKESFPLTVTSAQKNPTAFYLCASSKWEDTDTQYFGPGTRLTVL.

Turning to this clonotype: No conserved phenylalanine or tryptophan is present at the end of the CDR3, so a read error is the likely explanation. It is unclear where the CDR3 begins or ends on the DNA, so no DNA is shown, and the CDR3 is as TCRdb lists it. The V and J genes are TRBV9 and TRBJ2-5; no check of the table's D call, TRBD2, against the DNA was made. The CDR3 length is 16 residues, termini included. In germline, CDR1 is SGDLS, CDR2 YYNGEE. The CDR3 sequence: CASSVVGLAGAGDPVL.

In this sample, this clonotype turned up many times. The CDR3 protein is CASSPGQGARQPQHF. For the CDR3, the DNA is TGTGCCAGCTCGCCGGGACAGGGGGCAAGACAGCCCCAGCATTTT. The V and J genes are TRBV18 and TRBJ1-5, with 12 positions matching TRBD1. CDR1 and CDR2 from the germline V gene are KGHSH and LQKENI. There are 15 residues in the CDR3. Trimming cost V 6 bases and J 7 bases; bases outside gene matches: 7.

This clonotype occurred a few times. The genes are TRBV6-4 and TRBJ1-1; D uncertain. V lost 6 bases to trimming and J lost 1 base, with 9 bases between them. The CDR3 runs 13 residues. CDR1 MRHNA and CDR2 SNTAGT come from the germline V gene. CDR3 in DNA: TGTGCCAGCAGCCAAGATACGAACACTGAAGCTTTCTTT. Encoded protein: CASSQDTNTEAFF.

The rearrangement links TRBV18 to TRBJ1-5, with D unresolved. Germline V gene data show CDR1 as KGHSH and CDR2 as LQKENI. Trimming took 3 bases from V and 1 from J, leaving 10 bases between them. The CDR3 loop spans 15 amino acids. The CDR3 here is CASSPNQGSNQPQHF. The CDR3 DNA follows: TGTGCCAGCTCACCTAACCAAGGGAGCAATCAGCCCCAGCATTTT.

The chain joins TRBV7-6 to TRBJ2-2; the D call may be TRBD1 or TRBD2 (6 bases each). Germline assignment: CDR1 SGHVS and CDR2 FNYEAQ. The CDR3 runs to 17 residues. Trimming removed 1 base at V and 3 bases at J, with 15 bases between. Here the CDR3 reads CASSLVTGAPHTGELFF. DNA for the CDR3: TGTGCCAGCAGCTTAGTTACGGGGGCGCCACACACCGGGGAGCTGTTTTTT.

This chain links TRBV5-6 with TRBJ2-1, with D possibly TRBD2 on 6 matching bases. V was pared by 5 bases and J by 4 bases, with 28 bases between. The CDR3 runs 19 residues. Germline V CDR1 and CDR2: SGHDT, YYEEEE. CDR3 bases: TGTGCCAGCAGTTCGGTCGGGGGTAGAGGTAGCGCGATTTACAATGAGCAGTTCTTC. Protein: CASSSVGGRGSAIYNEQFF.

On this clonotype: A junction end diverges from the germline sequence, so it may reflect a read error. For the CDR3, the DNA is TGTGCCAGCAGCCCGTATGGGAGGGTCACCTACGGGCAGTACTTC. It codes for CASSPYGRVTYGQYF. The J gene is TRBJ2-7, the V gene TRBV7-2; 7 nucleotides line up with TRBD2. CDR3 length: 15 residues. Germline assignment: CDR1 SGHTA and CDR2 FQGNSA. The entire variable domain, with the rest obtained from reference TRBV7-2 and TRBJ2-7, is as follows: GAGVSQSPSNKVTEKGKDVELRCDPISGHTALYWYRQSLGQGLEFLIYFQGNSAPDKSGLPSDRFSAERTGGSVSTLTIQRTQQEDSAVYLCASSPYGRVTYGQYFGPGTRLTVT.

This clonotype was seen many times. The chain combines TRBV10-1 with TRBJ1-4; D call uncertain. V lost 0 bases, J lost 13 bases, and 12 bases lay in between. Germline CDR1 WNHNN, CDR2 SYGVQD (reference sequence). The CDR3 consists of 13 residues. The chain's CDR3 is CASSESPDPGLFF. Written as DNA, the CDR3 is TGCGCCAGCAGTGAGTCGCCAGACCCCGGACTGTTTTTT.

About this clonotype itself: A much bigger clone sits one base away, suggesting this may be a read error. The chain has TRBV6-6 and TRBJ2-2; D may correspond to TRBD1 or TRBD2 (5 bases each). This CDR3 comprises 19 residues. Looked up from germline, CDR1 is MNHNY and CDR2 is SVGAGI (reference sequence). CDR3 DNA: TGTGCCAGCAGTTACCCTGAGACGGGGCCAAGAACGAACACCGGGGAGCTGTCTTTT. It translates to CASSYPETGPRTNTGELSF.

The chain combines TRBV20-1 with TRBJ1-1, with D tentatively TRBD1 (6 bases). The V end was cut by 3 bases, the J end by 0 bases, with 14 bases between. The CDR3 is 15 residues long. Germline CDR1 and CDR2: DFQATT and SNEGSKA (reference sequence). In DNA form, the CDR3 reads TGCAGTGCTAGGGCGGACAGCCGCTTGAACACTGAAGCTTTCTTT. This encodes CSARADSRLNTEAFF.

As concerns this clonotype: Germline is not matched at one junction end, which may reflect a read error. The chain employs TRBV20-1 and TRBJ2-7; 15 bases are shared with TRBD2. The DNA end favors TRBJ2-1, so the J call may be wrong. Germline CDR1 DFQATT, CDR2 SNEGSKA (reference sequence). The length of the CDR3 is 18 residues. CDR3 DNA sequence: TGCGGTGCTAGAGATATAAGTCGGACTAGCGGGAGGGTTAGTGAGCAGTTCTTC. Translation gives CGARDISRTSGRVSEQFF.

At least ten counts were recorded for this clonotype. The chain uses TRBV27 and TRBJ2-2; D may be TRBD1 (7 bases). This CDR3 is built from 14 residues. Trimming removed 8 bases from V and 7 bases from J, with 17 bases in between. Germline CDR1 reads MNHEY; CDR2 reads SMNVEV (reference sequence). The CDR3 DNA follows: TGTGCCAGCCATTTCACAGGGGAGGTCGGGGAGCTGTTTTTT. Its protein is CASHFTGEVGELFF.

This clonotype was observed many times. The V gene is TRBV30, the J gene TRBJ2-3, with 10 bases that match TRBD2. CDR3 length equals 13 residues. CDR1 and CDR2 from the germline V gene are GTSNPN and SVGIG (reference sequence). The V segment lost 3 bases and the J segment 6 bases; nucleotides outside the gene matches: 3. The CDR3 protein is CAWSLAGADTQYF. The CDR3 DNA follows: TGTGCCTGGAGCCTAGCGGGGGCTGATACGCAGTATTTT. Full variable domain (missing parts from reference TRBV30 and TRBJ2-3): SQTIHQWPATLVQPVGSPLSLECTVEGTSNPNLYWYRQAAGRGLQLLFYSVGIGQISSEVPQNLSASRPQDRQFILSSKKLLLSDSGFYLCAWSLAGADTQYFGPGTRLTVL.

The sample holds many counts of this clonotype. This chain joins TRBV6-2 or TRBV6-3 and TRBJ2-3; maybe TRBD2 (5 bases). This CDR3 has 13 residues. V was pared by 10 bases and J by 1 base, with 12 bases between. Germline CDR1 reads MNHEY; CDR2 reads SVGEGT. The CDR3 region has the DNA TGTGCCACCGGGCGGGCAGGCACAGATACGCAGTATTTT. It encodes CATGRAGTDTQYF.

The chain carries TRBV6-2 or TRBV6-3 and TRBJ1-2; D not certain. The CDR3 contains 14 residues. V shed 7 bases and J shed 4 bases, with 16 bases lying between them. The germline CDR1 and CDR2 sequences are MNHEY and SVGEGT. The CDR3 is CASKAVGPSYGYTF. The CDR3 nucleotides read TGTGCCAGCAAGGCGGTTGGACCCAGCTATGGCTACACCTTC.

A note on this clonotype: The junction departs from germline at one end; a sequencing error may be responsible. V and J are TRBV24-1 and TRBJ1-5; 11 bases map to TRBD1. Germline V CDR1 and CDR2: KGHDR, SFDVKD. The CDR3 contains 15 residues. The CDR3 nucleotides are TGTGTCACCAGTGACCCCGGGACAGGGGGGCAGCCCCAGCATTTT. Encoded protein: CVTSDPGTGGQPQHF.

This clonotype was found a few times. A much bigger clone sits one base away, suggesting this may be a read error. This rearrangement joins TRBV6-1 to TRBJ2-7; a weak D match, TRBD1 (7 bases). This CDR3 contains 13 residues. Germline CDR1 is MNHNS and CDR2 is SASEGT. Trimming took 5 bases from V and 5 from J, leaving 13 bases between them. The CDR3 spells CASSLTGEDEQYF. In DNA form, the CDR3 reads TGTGCCAGCAGTCTCACAGGGGAGGACGAGCAGTACTTC.

This clonotype appeared many times. CDR3 protein: CASREGIRTDTQYF. The CDR3 DNA is TGTGCCAGTAGAGAGGGGATCCGGACAGATACGCAGTATTTT. The V call is TRBV19, the J call TRBJ2-3, with D perhaps assigned TRBD1 or TRBD2 (5 bases each). The CDR3 loop spans 14 amino acids. V lost 6 bases, J lost 3 bases, and 13 bases lay in between. Germline lookup yields CDR1 LNHDA and CDR2 SQIVND (reference sequence). Full variable domain (remainder filled in from reference TRBV19 and TRBJ2-3): DGGITQSPKYLFRKEGQNVTLSCEQNLNHDAMYWYRQDPGQGLRLIYYSQIVNDFQKGDIAEGYSVSREKKESFPLTVTSAQKNPTAFYLCASREGIRTDTQYFGPGTRLTVL.

This clonotype was found many times. The V and J genes are TRBV19 and TRBJ2-5, with D perhaps matching TRBD1 (5 bases). Trimming took off 6 bases at V and 5 bases at J, with 22 bases between the two ends. The CDR3 sequence is 16 residues long. Germline V gene sequence: CDR1 LNHDA, CDR2 SQIVND (reference sequence). CDR3 bases: TGTGCCAGTAGCTCGTGGGAAGGGGATCTTCACGAGACCCAGTACTTC. Its protein product is CASSSWEGDLHETQYF.

This clonotype was observed many times. This rearrangement joins TRBV24-1 to TRBJ2-2; no firm D call. Trimming cost V 2 bases and J 7 bases, with 4 bases left between them. The CDR3 contains 12 residues. Germline loops: CDR1 KGHDR, CDR2 SFDVKD. The CDR3 DNA reads as TGTGCCACCAGTGATTATCACGGGGAGCTGTTTTTT. Residues: CATSDYHGELFF.

The chain couples TRBV9 to TRBJ2-2; 8 positions match TRBD1. V shed 0 bases and J 4 bases; nucleotides not matched to a gene: 2. The CDR3 contains 15 residues. Germline V gives CDR1 SGDLS, CDR2 YYNGEE. This CDR3 reads CASSVGTGSTGELFF. As DNA, the CDR3 is TGTGCCAGCAGCGTAGGGACAGGGAGCACCGGGGAGCTGTTTTTT.

This clonotype was observed at least ten times. Sequence at one end of the junction differs from germline and may be a read error. The chain recombines TRBV6-5 with TRBJ1-2; D remains ambiguous. This CDR3 comprises 15 residues. Germline CDR1 MNHEY, CDR2 SVGAGI. In nucleotides, the CDR3 is TGTGCCAGCAGTCACTCGCGGCTTTCTAACTATGGCTACACCTTC. Its protein product is CASSHSRLSNYGYTF.

The chain employs TRBV20-1 and TRBJ1-4; D may be TRBD1 (6 bases). Germline-derived CDR1 and CDR2 are DFQATT and SNEGSKA (reference sequence). This CDR3 has 14 amino acids. The V and J ends lost 2 bases and 10 bases respectively, with 17 bases between them. In DNA, the CDR3 is TGCAGTGCTAGACTCCGGGGGACACAGCGAAAACTGTTTTTT. It translates to CSARLRGTQRKLFF.